This T cell receptor beta chain was recovered during a study of T cell changes during pregnancy in multiple sclerosis. Repertoires were generated with immunoSEQ multiplex PCR, while TCRdb's copy carries only in-frame clones and drops some. This table holds tens of thousands of clones, roughly 93% found once. The CDR3 sequence is 16 residues long. The V gene's germline CDR1 is LNHDA and CDR2 SQIVND (reference sequence). With 3 bases clipped from V and 3 bases from J, the junction kept 9 bases outside the gene matches. The TCR sequence derives from a female donor with multiple sclerosis, enrolled in a pregnancy study. Sample: CD8+ T cells from peripheral blood mononuclear cells, taken in the third trimester of pregnancy. V usage is TRBV19 and J usage is TRBJ1-1; TRBD1 agrees at 8 bases. The CDR3 protein is CASSMNRGTGDTEAFF. DNA for the CDR3: TGTGCCAGTAGTATGAACAGGGGGACGGGGGACACTGAAGCTTTCTTT.